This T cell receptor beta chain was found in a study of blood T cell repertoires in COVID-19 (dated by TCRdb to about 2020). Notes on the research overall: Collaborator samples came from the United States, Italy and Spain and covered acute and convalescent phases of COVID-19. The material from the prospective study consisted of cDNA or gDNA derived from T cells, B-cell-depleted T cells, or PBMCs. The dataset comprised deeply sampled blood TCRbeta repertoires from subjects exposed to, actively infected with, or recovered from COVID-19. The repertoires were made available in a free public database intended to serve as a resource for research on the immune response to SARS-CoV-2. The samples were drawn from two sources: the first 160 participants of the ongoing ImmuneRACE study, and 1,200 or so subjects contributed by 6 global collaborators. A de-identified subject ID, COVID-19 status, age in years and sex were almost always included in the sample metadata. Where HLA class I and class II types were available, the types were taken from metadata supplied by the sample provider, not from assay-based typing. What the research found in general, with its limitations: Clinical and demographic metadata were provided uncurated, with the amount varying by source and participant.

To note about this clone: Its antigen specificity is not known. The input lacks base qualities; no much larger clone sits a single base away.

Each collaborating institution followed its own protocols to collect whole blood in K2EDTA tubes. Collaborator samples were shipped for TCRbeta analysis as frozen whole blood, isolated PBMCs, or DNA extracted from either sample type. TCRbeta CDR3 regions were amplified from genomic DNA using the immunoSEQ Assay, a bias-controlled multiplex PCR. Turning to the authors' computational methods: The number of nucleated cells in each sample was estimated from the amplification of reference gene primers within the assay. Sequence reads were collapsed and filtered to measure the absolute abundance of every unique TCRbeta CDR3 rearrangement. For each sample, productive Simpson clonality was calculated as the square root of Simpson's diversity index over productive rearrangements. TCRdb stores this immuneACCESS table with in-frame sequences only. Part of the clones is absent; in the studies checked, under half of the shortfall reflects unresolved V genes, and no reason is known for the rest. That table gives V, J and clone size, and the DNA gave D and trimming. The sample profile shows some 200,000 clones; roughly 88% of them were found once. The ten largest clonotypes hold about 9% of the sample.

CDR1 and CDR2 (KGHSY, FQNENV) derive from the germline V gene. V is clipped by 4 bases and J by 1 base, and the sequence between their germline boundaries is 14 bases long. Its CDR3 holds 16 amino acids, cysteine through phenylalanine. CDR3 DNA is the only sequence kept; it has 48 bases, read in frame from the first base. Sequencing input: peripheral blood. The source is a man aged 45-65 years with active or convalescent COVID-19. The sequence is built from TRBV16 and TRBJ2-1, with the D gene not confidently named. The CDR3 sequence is CASSPPGGESYNEQFF. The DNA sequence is TGTGCCAGCAGCCCCCCCGGCGGTGAGTCCTACAATGAGCAGTTCTTC.